Each of the 5 T cell receptor beta chains below was sequenced from the same sample in a study of cytomegalovirus exposure and HLA in healthy donors listed by TCRdb under 2017. Receptors were amplified or captured by the immunoSEQ multiplex PCR assay. For the multiplex PCR, a mixture combining 60 forward primers for TCR Vbeta segments and 13 reverse primers for TCR Jbeta segments was used. Not all clones reach the TCRdb copy of this immuneACCESS table, which keeps in-frame sequences only. Checked studies attribute under half of the gap to unresolved V genes and leave the rest unexplained. For this sample there are 150,000 to 170,000 clones; around 84% appear just once. Roughly 5.3% of the sample belongs to the ten largest clones. The specimen sequenced was PBMCs. These receptors originate from a woman aged 40 to 50 in good health and CMV-seropositive.

This chain uses TRBV10-2 with TRBJ2-7; TRBD2 agrees at 11 bases. V shed 7 bases and J 4 bases; nucleotides not matched to a gene: 6. Germline loops: CDR1 WSHSY, CDR2 SAAADI. The CDR3 contains 14 residues. CDR3 sequence reads: CASNQLAGEYEQYF. As DNA, the CDR3 is TGCGCCAGCAATCAACTAGCGGGAGAATACGAGCAGTACTTC.

This clone was detected ten times or more. The V call is TRBV7-6, the J call TRBJ1-4, with unresolved D. Trimming took off 5 bases at V and 3 bases at J, with 13 bases between the two ends. The V gene's germline CDR1 is SGHVS and CDR2 FNYEAQ. This CDR3 region has 15 residues. The CDR3 nucleotides read TGTGCCAGCAGCCCTACGTTCTCCTCTAATGAAAAACTGTTTTTT. Residues: CASSPTFSSNEKLFF.

V is TRBV27 and J is TRBJ2-5, with 11 bases aligning to TRBD2. The CDR3 runs to 19 residues. V lost 6 bases, J lost 5 bases, and 20 bases stayed unmatched. Germline V lookup: CDR1 MNHEY, CDR2 SMNVEV (reference sequence). The DNA of the CDR3 is TGTGCCAGCAGCCTTCATTACGGAGGACTAGCGGGCATCGGGGAGACCCAGTACTTC. It specifies CASSLHYGGLAGIGETQYF.

V gene TRBV29-1 combines with J gene TRBJ2-4, with TRBD1 as a possible D gene (5 bases). V lost 6 bases and J lost 1, with 10 bases in between. Germline V gives CDR1 SQVTM, CDR2 ANQGSEA. The CDR3 is made up of 13 amino acids. The DNA for the CDR3 is TGCAGCGTCACAGGTTTTGCCAAAAACATTCAGTACTTC. Translation gives CSVTGFAKNIQYF.

The chain uses TRBV27 and TRBJ1-3; a weak D match, TRBD1 (6 bases). Trimming shortened V by 5 bases and J by 2 bases, and 13 bases separated the two germline ends. The CDR3 length is 15 residues. Germline CDR1 is MNHEY and CDR2 is SMNVEV (reference sequence). The CDR3 protein is CASSVTGFTGNTIYF. CDR3 nucleotides: TGTGCCAGCAGTGTTACAGGGTTTACTGGAAACACCATATATTTT.